The 19 T cell receptor beta chains below all came from one sample that was sequenced in a study of vaccination effects on CD4 cells after COVID-19. The antigens these receptors bind are not known. Viral peptide pool expansion of antigen-specific CD4+ T cells preceded sequencing in the ViraFEST assay. At the end of more than 8 days of culture, CD4+ T cells were isolated. The person acquired a PCR-confirmed SARS-CoV-2 infection between March and December 2020. Repertoires were generated with immunoSEQ multiplex PCR, while TCRdb's copy carries only in-frame clones and drops some. The sample comprises roughly 70,000 clones, under 85% of which are singletons, and over 4.5% rests with the top ten. The material was CD4+ T cells from PBMCs cultured with HIV peptides, obtained before COVID-19 vaccination. Subset meaning: HIV-1 Nef peptide pool negative control/reference culture. The receptors shown here come from a human donor who had a prior SARS-CoV-2 infection.

This sequence joins TRBV4-3 and TRBJ2-4; 15 bases line up with TRBD2. This CDR3 is 20 amino acids long. Germline V gives CDR1 LGHNA, CDR2 YSLEER. Unmatched junction bases numbered 7, after V lost 0 bases and J lost 1 base. CDR3 in DNA: TGCGCCAGCAGCCAAGAGTACGGACTAGCGGGGGGGTACGCCAAAAACATTCAGTACTTC. Amino acids: CASSQEYGLAGGYAKNIQYF.

This rearrangement joins TRBV7-9 to TRBJ2-5; D unclear. The CDR3 contains 12 residues. Germline-derived CDR1 and CDR2 are SEHNR and FQNEAQ (reference sequence). Trimming took off 3 bases at V and 3 bases at J, with 5 bases between the two ends. This chain's CDR3 is CASSLPEETQYF. For the CDR3, the DNA is TGTGCCAGCAGCTTGCCAGAAGAGACCCAGTACTTC.

The genes are TRBV19 and TRBJ2-3; 7 positions match TRBD2. Trimming cost V 5 bases and J 5 bases; bases outside gene matches: 10. Germline V CDR1 and CDR2: LNHDA, SQIVND (reference sequence). The CDR3 contains 15 residues. CDR3 loop: CASSFWEGERDTQYF. CDR3 nucleotides: TGTGCCAGTAGTTTTTGGGAGGGAGAGAGAGATACGCAGTATTTT. Full variable domain (outside the CDR3, taken from reference TRBV19 and TRBJ2-3): DGGITQSPKYLFRKEGQNVTLSCEQNLNHDAMYWYRQDPGQGLRLIYYSQIVNDFQKGDIAEGYSVSREKKESFPLTVTSAQKNPTAFYLCASSFWEGERDTQYFGPGTRLTVL.

The chain is built from TRBV4-3 and TRBJ1-5, with D unresolved. The V gene's germline CDR1 is LGHNA and CDR2 YSLEER. This CDR3 is built from 13 residues. V was shortened by 0 bases and J by 7 bases, with 7 bases between the two germline ends. The CDR3 sequence: CASSQDREQPQHF. As DNA, the CDR3 is TGCGCCAGCAGCCAAGATCGAGAACAGCCCCAGCATTTT.

The chain combines TRBV15 with TRBJ2-2; D perhaps matches TRBD2 (5 bases). This CDR3 spans 15 amino acids. The germline V gene encodes CDR1 LNHNV and CDR2 YYDKDF (reference sequence). Trimming left V 5 bases short and J 0 bases short, with 10 bases between. CDR3 sequence reads: CATSGAASNTGELFF. CDR3 bases: TGTGCCACCAGCGGAGCGGCTTCGAACACCGGGGAGCTGTTTTTT.

This chain joins TRBV3-1 (or the pseudogene TRBV3-2) and TRBJ1-3; D is unclear. Trimming pared 4 bases from V and 4 bases from J, leaving 14 bases between. Germline V gives CDR1 LGHDT, CDR2 YNNKEL (reference sequence). The CDR3 is made up of 15 amino acids. The chain's CDR3 is CASSRFSAQGNTIYF. The CDR3, as DNA: TGTGCCAGCAGCCGGTTCTCGGCTCAGGGAAACACCATATATTTT.

This clone was observed a few times. The chain links TRBV2 to TRBJ2-7; D not certain. Trimming shortened V by 7 bases and J by 3 bases, and 10 bases separated the two germline ends. CDR1 and CDR2 from the germline V gene are SNHLY and FYNNEI. The CDR3 consists of 12 residues. In nucleotides, the CDR3 is TGTGCCAGCAACGGACCTATCTACGAGCAGTACTTC. This codes for CASNGPIYEQYF.

This clone has only a few counts. Here the CDR3 reads CASNDGQGDSYEQYF. In DNA form, the CDR3 reads TGCGCCAGCAACGACGGACAGGGGGACTCCTACGAGCAGTACTTC. The chain is built from TRBV10-2 and TRBJ2-7, with 10 bases lining up with TRBD1. CDR1 and CDR2 (germline): WSHSY, SAAADI. CDR3 length equals 15 residues. Trimming took 7 bases from V and 0 from J; bases not matched to a gene: 6.

The chain carries TRBV28 and TRBJ1-5; tentatively, D is TRBD1 (5 bases). Trimming stripped 10 bases from V and 1 base from J, with 17 bases between. Per the germline V gene, CDR1 is MDHEN and CDR2 is SYDVKM. The CDR3 is 15 amino acids. The CDR3 DNA is TGTGCCACAAAATTGGCAGGGTCGAGCAATCAGCCCCAGCATTTT. It yields the protein CATKLAGSSNQPQHF.

The gene calls are TRBV21-1 and TRBJ2-3; the table's D call TRBD2 went unverified against the DNA. TRBV21-1 is a listed pseudogene. The CDR3 extends over 19 amino acids. The CDR3 DNA is TGTGCCAGCAGCAAAGCTGTATCAGGGACTAGTTTTAGCACAGATACGCAGTATTTT. Protein sequence: CASSKAVSGTSFSTDTQYF.

The V and J genes are TRBV5-1 and TRBJ2-1, with TRBD2 matching 14 bases. The CDR3 runs to 17 residues. The germline V gene has CDR1 SGHRS and CDR2 YFSETQ. J gave up 4 bases and V 7 bases, and 10 bases lay outside the gene matches. The chain's CDR3 is CASARTSGRFGYNEQFF. The CDR3 nucleotides are TGCGCCAGCGCAAGGACTAGCGGGAGGTTTGGGTACAATGAGCAGTTCTTC.

The V gene is TRBV6-6, the J gene TRBJ2-3; possibly TRBD1 or TRBD2 for D (5 bases each). CDR3 length: 16 amino acids. CDR1 MNHNY and CDR2 SVGAGI come from the germline V gene (reference sequence). The V end was cut by 4 bases, the J end by 5 bases, with 19 bases between. The CDR3 region has the DNA TGTGCCAGCAGTTCGACCGGGACCCGGTTTGTAGATACGCAGTATTTT. Protein sequence: CASSSTGTRFVDTQYF.

J is TRBJ2-5 and V is TRBV7-2; 12 bases agree with TRBD2. J lost 5 bases, V lost 3 bases, and 4 bases had no gene match. The germline gives CDR1 SGHTA, CDR2 FQGNSA. This CDR3 has 15 residues. This chain's CDR3 is CASSFLAGGSETQYF. In nucleotides, the CDR3 is TGTGCCAGCAGCTTTCTAGCGGGAGGGTCGGAGACCCAGTACTTC. The full variable domain, with the rest looked up from reference TRBV7-2 and TRBJ2-5, is GAGVSQSPSNKVTEKGKDVELRCDPISGHTALYWYRQSLGQGLEFLIYFQGNSAPDKSGLPSDRFSAERTGGSVSTLTIQRTQQEDSAVYLCASSFLAGGSETQYFGPGTRLLVL.

The V and J genes are TRBV30 and TRBJ1-4, with unresolved D. The CDR3 totals 13 residues. V was cut by 4 bases and J by 8 bases, with 14 bases left in between. Per the germline V gene, CDR1 is GTSNPN and CDR2 is SVGIG (reference sequence). The CDR3 is CAWNLGSREKLFF. CDR3 in DNA: TGTGCCTGGAATTTAGGGTCAAGGGAAAAACTGTTTTTT.

This chain uses TRBV3-1 (or the pseudogene TRBV3-2) with TRBJ2-1, with no clear D. CDR3 length equals 11 residues. Germline CDR1 LGHDT, CDR2 YNNKEL (reference sequence). V gave up 6 bases and J gave up 1 base, with 1 base separating them. The CDR3 coding sequence is TGTGCCAGCAGGTCCTACAATGAGCAGTTCTTC. Translated: CASRSYNEQFF.

The chain's CDR3 is CASSLGQGRSITYEQYF. CDR3 coding DNA: TGTGCCAGCTCTCTAGGACAGGGGCGGTCAATCACCTACGAGCAGTACTTC. The chain recombines TRBV7-9 with TRBJ2-7; 9 bases align to TRBD1. The trim removed 8 bases at V and 2 bases at J, leaving 16 bases unmatched. The CDR3 sequence is 17 residues long. The V gene's germline CDR1 is SEHNR and CDR2 FQNEAQ (reference sequence).

The rearrangement links TRBV2 to TRBJ2-1; 7 nucleotides line up with TRBD2. CDR1 is SNHLY, CDR2 FYNNEI, per germline. This CDR3 is 14 amino acids long. V gave up 8 bases and J gave up 8 bases; unmatched junction bases: 12. The CDR3 sequence is CASGRRLAVDEQFF. The CDR3 nucleotides are TGTGCCAGCGGGCGTCGGCTAGCGGTGGATGAGCAGTTCTTC.

The chain has TRBV7-2 and TRBJ1-2; D not certain. The germline V and J ends were trimmed by 6 bases and 4 bases, with 15 bases remaining between them. Germline CDR1 SGHTA, CDR2 FQGNSA. CDR3 length: 14 residues. The DNA for the CDR3 is TGTGCCAGCAGGGTTACAGCTACCTTCTATGGCTACACCTTC. This translates into CASRVTATFYGYTF.

The chain carries TRBV30 and TRBJ1-4; 10 bases map to TRBD1. This CDR3 is 17 amino acids long. The germline V gene encodes CDR1 GTSNPN and CDR2 SVGIG (reference sequence). Germline trimming cut 3 bases from V and 8 bases from J; bases unmatched to any gene: 15. CDR3 loop: CAWSRDRGPGVGEKLFF. CDR3 bases: TGTGCCTGGAGCAGGGACAGGGGACCGGGGGTAGGAGAAAAACTGTTTTTT.